The T cell receptor beta chain under discussion was sequenced for a study of blood T cell repertoires in COVID-19. In the study overall: COVID-19 samples, acute and convalescent, were from the United States, Italy and Spain. T cells, B-cell-depleted T cells, or PBMCs supplied cDNA or gDNA.

Per the original methods: Reference gene primer amplification in the assay estimated nucleated cell counts. Sequenced by immunoSEQ multiplex PCR; TCRdb stores in-frame clones only, minus some. Clone size and V and J calls were adopted from that table, with D and trimming inferred from the DNA. The sample contains some 56,000 clones, approximately 80% of which appear only once. V shed 4 bases, J shed 6 bases, and the junction held 11 bases outside the gene matches. Germline V gene sequence: CDR1 SNHLY, CDR2 FYNNEI. The CDR3 is 16 residues long. The chain carries TRBV2 and TRBJ2-1, with TRBD1 matching over 8 bases. This TCR derives from a man aged 55-75 years with acute or convalescent COVID-19. Sequenced input: peripheral blood. This CDR3 reads CASSVGQGAVSNEQFF. The CDR3 nucleotides read TGTGCCAGCAGTGTAGGGCAGGGGGCTGTTAGCAATGAGCAGTTCTTC.